This record looks at one T cell receptor (beta chain) sequence and its context. Recruitment covered about 25 US areas and drew participants whose ages spanned about 18 to 90 years. These data originate in a study of blood T cell repertoires in COVID-19. Study-level information: There were acute and convalescent COVID-19 samples, and they came from the United States, Italy and Spain. The cDNA or gDNA used as material had been derived from T cells, B-cell-depleted T cells, or PBMCs.

Profiled with immunoSEQ multiplex PCR; TCRdb holds only in-frame clones, not every one. Of about 370,000 clones detected, roughly nine tenths appear once; the ten largest clones hold 0.8% to 0.9%. Germline V CDR1 and CDR2: SGHRS, YFSETQ. The CDR3 is made up of 13 amino acids. The V end lost 1 base, the J end lost 10 bases, and 11 bases lay between the germline ends. Specimen: PBMCs or T cells enriched from blood (not recorded which). V usage is TRBV5-1 and J usage is TRBJ1-4; a weak D match, TRBD1 (5 bases). The TCR originated in a woman between 40 and 55 years old who had been exposed to COVID-19. The CDR3 nucleotides read TGCGCCAGCAGCTTGCGCGGGGACGGAAAACTGTTTTTT. Translated: CASSLRGDGKLFF. The variable domain in full, with the rest retrieved from reference TRBV5-1 and TRBJ1-4, is KAGVTQTPRYLIKTRGQQVTLSCSPISGHRSVSWYQQTPGQGLQFLFEYFSETQRNKGNFPGRFSGRQFSNSRSEMNVSTLELGDSALYLCASSLRGDGKLFFGSGTQLSVL.